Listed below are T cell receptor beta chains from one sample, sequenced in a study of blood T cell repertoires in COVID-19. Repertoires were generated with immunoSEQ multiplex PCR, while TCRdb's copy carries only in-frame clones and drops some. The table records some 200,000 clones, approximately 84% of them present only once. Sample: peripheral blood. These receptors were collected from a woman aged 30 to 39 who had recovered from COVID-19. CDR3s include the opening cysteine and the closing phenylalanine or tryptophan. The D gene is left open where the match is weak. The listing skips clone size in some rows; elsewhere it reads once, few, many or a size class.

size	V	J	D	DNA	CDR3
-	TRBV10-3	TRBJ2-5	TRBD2	TGTGCCATCAGTGGACTAGCGGGAGTAAGAGAGACCCAGTACTTC	CAISGLAGVRETQYF
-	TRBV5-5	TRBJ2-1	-	TGTGCCAGCAGCTCCGATTTCGGACTCCTAGTCTACAATGAGCAGTTCTTC	CASSSDFGLLVYNEQFF
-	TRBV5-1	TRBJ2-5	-	TGCGCCAGCAGCGCTGGACAGAAAGAGACCCAGTACTTC	CASSAGQKETQYF
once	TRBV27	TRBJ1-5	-	TGTGCCAGCAGTCGGGGGGGCAGTCAGCCCCAGCATTTT	CASSRGGSQPQHF
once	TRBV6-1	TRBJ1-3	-	TGTGCCAGCAGTGACAGCTCTGGAAACACCATATATTTT	CASSDSSGNTIYF
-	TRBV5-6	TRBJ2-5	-	TGTGCCAGCAGCTTAGGCCCGTCCAAGAGAGGAGAGACCCAGTACTTC	CASSLGPSKRGETQYF
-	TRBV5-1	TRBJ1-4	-	TGCGCCAGCAGCTTAGGGGCAGGGGCGGATGAAAAACTGTTTTTT	CASSLGAGADEKLFF
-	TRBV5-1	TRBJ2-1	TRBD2	TGCGCCAGCAGCTTGGCTAGCGGGTTCTCCTACAATGAGCAGTTCTTC	CASSLASGFSYNEQFF
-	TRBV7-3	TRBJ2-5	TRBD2	TGTGCCAGCAGCCGAGAGCCCCCCAGCGGGAGAGAGACCCAGTACTTC	CASSREPPSGRETQYF
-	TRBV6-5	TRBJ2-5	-	TGTGCCAGCAATACCGGGGGACAAGAGACCCAGTACTTC	CASNTGGQETQYF
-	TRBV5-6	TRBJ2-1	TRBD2	TGTGCCAGCAGTCCGGATAGCGGGAGCCATTCCAATGAGCAGTTCTTC	CASSPDSGSHSNEQFF
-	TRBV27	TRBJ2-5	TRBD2	TGTGCCAGCAGTTTATTCCCACTAGCGGGAGGGGAAGAGACCCAGTACTTC	CASSLFPLAGGEETQYF
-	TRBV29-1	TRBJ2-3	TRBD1	TGCAGCGTGGACAGGGGACGGGGCACAGATACGCAGTATTTT	CSVDRGRGTDTQYF
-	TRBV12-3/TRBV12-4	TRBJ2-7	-	TGTGCCAGCAGTCCGGACTCTTCCTACGAGCAGTACTTC	CASSPDSSYEQYF
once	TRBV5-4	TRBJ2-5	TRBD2	TGTGCCAGCAGCCCTAGCGGGGGCAAAGAGACCCAGTACTTC	CASSPSGGKETQYF
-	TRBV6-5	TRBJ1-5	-	TGTGCCAGCAGGGGAGACAGGTATAGCAATCAGCCCCAGCATTTT	CASRGDRYSNQPQHF
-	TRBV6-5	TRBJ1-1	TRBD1	TGTGCCAGCAGTCGTTTAGGGGGCTGGGGCACTGAAGCTTTCTTT	CASSRLGGWGTEAFF
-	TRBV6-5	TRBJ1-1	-	TGTGCCAGCAGGCCATCGGACAGTTACACTGAAGCTTTCTTT	CASRPSDSYTEAFF
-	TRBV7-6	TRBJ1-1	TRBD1	TGTGCCAGCAGCCTGGGGACAGGGGGTGGCACTGAAGCTTTCTTT	CASSLGTGGGTEAFF
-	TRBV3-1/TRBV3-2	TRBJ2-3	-	TGTGCCAGCAGCGCACGAGCTTCCGATACGCAGTATTTT	CASSARASDTQYF
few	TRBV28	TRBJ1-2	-	TGTGCCAGCAGTCCAACAGAGGGCAGGGACTCGATCGGGCGTTCCCGCTGGGGCTACACCTTC	CASSPTEGRDSIGRSRWGYTF
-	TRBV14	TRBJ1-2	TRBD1	TGTGCCAGCAGCCTTATCGGGACAGGGGCGTATGGCTACACCTTC	CASSLIGTGAYGYTF
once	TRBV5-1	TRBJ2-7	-	TGCGCCAGCAGCTTTACAGGGCAAGCCCCCTACGAGCAGTACTTC	CASSFTGQAPYEQYF
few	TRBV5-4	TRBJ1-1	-	TGTGCCAGCAGCTTGGCCTTACAGGGAATACCTGAAGCTTTCTTT	CASSLALQGIPEAFF
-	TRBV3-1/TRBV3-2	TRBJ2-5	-	TGTGCCAGCAGCCAAACAGGCGGGACCCAGTACTTC	CASSQTGGTQYF
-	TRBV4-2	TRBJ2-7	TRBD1	TGTGCCAGCAGCCTTACACAGGGGGCGCCGACGGGAGAGCAGTACTTC	CASSLTQGAPTGEQYF
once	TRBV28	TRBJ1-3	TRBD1	TGTGCCAGCAGTACCGGACAGGCTGGAAACACCATATATTTT	CASSTGQAGNTIYF
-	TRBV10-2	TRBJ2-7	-	TGCGCCAGCAGTGAGACCTCTGGGGGGTACGAGCAGTACTTC	CASSETSGGYEQYF
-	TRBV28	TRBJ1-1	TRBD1	TGTGCCATCACAGGGGGCTCGAACACTGAAGCTTTCTTT	CAITGGSNTEAFF
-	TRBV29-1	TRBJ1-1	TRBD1	TGCAGCGTTGTCCTAGGACAGGGGGTTTCCACTGAAGCTTTCTTT	CSVVLGQGVSTEAFF
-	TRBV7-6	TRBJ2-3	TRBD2	TGTGCCAGCAGCCCAGGACTAGCGGGAGATACGCAGTATTTT	CASSPGLAGDTQYF
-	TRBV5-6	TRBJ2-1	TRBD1	TGTGCCAGCAGCCACGGGACAGGGGCCTACAATGAGCAGTTCTTC	CASSHGTGAYNEQFF
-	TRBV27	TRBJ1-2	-	TGTGCCAGCAGTTCCGGTCCGGGATCATATAACTATGGCTACACCTTC	CASSSGPGSYNYGYTF
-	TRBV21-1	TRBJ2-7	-	TGTGCCAGCAGCACCCCGACTAGCGGCTTCGACGAGCAGTACTTC	CASSTPTSGFDEQYF
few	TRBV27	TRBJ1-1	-	TGTGCCAGCACCCCCAGGGCGATAGACAGTAACACTGAAGCTTTCTTT	CASTPRAIDSNTEAFF
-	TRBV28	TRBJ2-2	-	TGTGCCAGTTCGGGTGTTAACACCGGGGAGCTGTTTTTT	CASSGVNTGELFF
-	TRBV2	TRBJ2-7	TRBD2	TGTGCCACCGCTGGGACTACTCGAACCTACGAGCAGTACTTC	CATAGTTRTYEQYF
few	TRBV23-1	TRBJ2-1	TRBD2	TGCGCCAGCTCGGGACTAGCGGGAGGGCCGCGCAATGAGCAGTTCTTC	CASSGLAGGPRNEQFF
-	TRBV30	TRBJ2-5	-	TGTGCCTGGGGACAGGGAGGGGAGACCCAGTACTTC	CAWGQGGETQYF
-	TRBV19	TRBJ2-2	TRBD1	TGTGCCAGTACCGAGGACAGGGGGCCCGCCGGGGAGCTGTTTTTT	CASTEDRGPAGELFF
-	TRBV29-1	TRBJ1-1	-	TGCAGCTCAAGGGGGGGGCTGAACACTGAAGCTTTCTTT	CSSRGGLNTEAFF
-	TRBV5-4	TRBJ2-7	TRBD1	TGTGCCAGCAGCTTACGACAGGGAAGTATCTACGAGCAGTACTTC	CASSLRQGSIYEQYF
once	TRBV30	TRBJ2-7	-	TGTGCCTGGAGTGTATTTCGGGAGCGGTCCTACGAGCAGTACTTC	CAWSVFRERSYEQYF